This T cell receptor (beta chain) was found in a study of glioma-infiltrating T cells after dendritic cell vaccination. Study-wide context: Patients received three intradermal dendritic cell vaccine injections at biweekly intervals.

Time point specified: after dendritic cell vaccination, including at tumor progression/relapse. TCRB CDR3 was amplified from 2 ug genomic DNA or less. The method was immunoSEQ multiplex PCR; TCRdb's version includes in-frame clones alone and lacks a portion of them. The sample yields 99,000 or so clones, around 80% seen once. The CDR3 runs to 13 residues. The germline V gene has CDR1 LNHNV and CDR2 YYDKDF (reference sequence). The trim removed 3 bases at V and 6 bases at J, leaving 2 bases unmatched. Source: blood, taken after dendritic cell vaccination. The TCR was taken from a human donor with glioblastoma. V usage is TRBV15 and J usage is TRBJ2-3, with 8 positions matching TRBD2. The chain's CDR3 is CATSSRLADTQYF. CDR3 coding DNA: TGTGCCACCAGCAGCAGACTAGCGGATACGCAGTATTTT. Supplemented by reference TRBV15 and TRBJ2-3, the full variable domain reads DAMVIQNPRYQVTQFGKPVTLSCSQTLNHNVMYWYQQKSSQAPKLLFHYYDKDFNNEADTPDNFQSRRPNTSFCFLDIRSPGLGDTAMYLCATSSRLADTQYFGPGTRLTVL.